The T cell receptor (beta chain) described here comes from a study of blood T cell repertoires in COVID-19 (dated by TCRdb to about 2020). Describing the broader study: Collaborator samples came from the United States, Italy and Spain and covered acute and convalescent phases of COVID-19. The prospective study material was composed of cDNA or gDNA derived from T cells, B-cell-depleted T cells, or PBMCs. Subjects who had been exposed to COVID-19, were actively infected with it, or had recovered from it provided the deeply sampled blood TCRbeta repertoires that made up the dataset. The repertoires were made available in a free public database intended to serve as a resource for research on the immune response to SARS-CoV-2. The samples were drawn from two sources: the first 160 participants of the ongoing ImmuneRACE study, and approximately 1,300 subjects contributed by 6 global collaborators. Sample metadata almost always included a de-identified subject ID, COVID-19 status, age in years and sex. HLA class I and class II types, where available, came from metadata supplied by the sample provider rather than from assay-based typing. What the authors observed across the whole study: Clinical and demographic metadata were provided uncurated, with the amount varying by source and participant.

Participants in the prospective study were enrolled through a virtual design, were aged about 18 to 90 years, and lived in approximately 25 United States geographic areas. In the prospective study, cohorts were assigned on the basis of participant-reported clinical history obtained from a screening survey and a study questionnaire. Recovered participants in ImmuneRACE Cohort 3 were defined as having two consecutive negative NP/OP PCR tests, clearance from a healthcare professional, or resolution of symptoms. In the prospective study, whole blood, serum and a nasopharyngeal or oropharyngeal swab were collected from each participant by mobile phlebotomists. Participants in the prospective study had the option to provide additional blood draws and questionnaires over an approximately 2-month period. Before DNA extraction, blood samples from the prospective study were shipped at room temperature or frozen.

A note on this clone: There is no known antigen for this receptor. One base away there is no much larger clone; base qualities are not given.

TCRbeta CDR3 regions were amplified from genomic DNA using the immunoSEQ Assay, a bias-controlled multiplex PCR. The authors' analysis ran thus. The number of nucleated cells in each sample was estimated from the amplification of reference gene primers within the assay. Sequence reads were collapsed and filtered to measure the absolute abundance of every unique TCRbeta CDR3 rearrangement. Productive Simpson clonality was computed per sample as the square root of Simpson's diversity index over productive rearrangements. The table comes from immuneACCESS by way of TCRdb, which keeps in-frame sequences with V and J called. Part of the clones is missing from these tables; in studies checked, under half for an unresolved V gene and the rest for unknown reasons. Clonal size and the V and J genes are those of that table, whereas D and trimming came from the DNA. For this sample the table gives roughly 300,000 clones, of which 85% to 90% were detected only once. Of the sample, about 4% falls within the top ten clones.

CDR1 is given as LNHDA and CDR2 as SQIVND, both from the germline V gene (reference sequence). V is cut by 7 bases and J by 7 bases, and the space between the germline ends is 11 bases. The CDR3 numbers 13 residues from cysteine through phenylalanine. Only the CDR3 DNA stays, 39 bases, in frame from base 1. The TCR comes from a man aged 30-40 years who had recovered from COVID-19. Sequenced: PBMCs or T cells enriched from blood (not recorded which). The chain links TRBV19 with TRBJ1-6, with TRBD1 perhaps the D gene, on 6 matching bases. The CDR3 protein sequence reads: CASTGQQNSPLHF. The nucleotide sequence reads as follows: TGTGCCAGTACAGGACAGCAGAATTCACCCCTCCACTTT.